The rows below give T cell receptor beta chains drawn from one sample of a study of shared clonotypes between healthy human individuals. Some clones are missing from TCRdb's copy, which holds only in-frame ones; the method was immunoSEQ multiplex PCR. The sample consists of under 750,000 clones, 55% to 75% of them appearing once. Specimen: memory CD4+ T cells sorted from blood. These receptors were collected from a woman between 25 and 40 years old in good health. CDR3s leave out the opening cysteine and the closing phenylalanine or tryptophan. D genes are given only for firm matches.

v_call | d_call | cdr3_aa
TRBV4-1 | - | ASSQAGNRGYT
TRBV5-4 | TRBD1 | ASSLQGPNTGELF
TRBV29-1 | - | SVGPKSDNEQF
TRBV7-3 | - | ASSLEDGLGYT
TRBV2 | - | ASSEGGIGNQPQH
TRBV5-1 | - | ASSYQPGNGELF
TRBV10-3 | TRBD2 | AISVGGRASYEQY
TRBV28 | TRBD2 | ASSFSQGLAGDTQY
TRBV2 | - | ASSETDRVSGTQY
TRBV5-1 | TRBD1 | ASYQKTTGGRTEAF
TRBV4-1 | TRBD2 | ASSQPTSGTYEQY
TRBV7-6 | - | ASSPRLLGTQY
TRBV28 | - | ASSLFRQNNQPQH
TRBV27 | TRBD1 | ASSLRGRFGGYT
TRBV15 | TRBD2 | ATSRVGGSPTDTQY
TRBV7-8 | - | ASSGRGFEAF
TRBV6-1 | - | ASSEANREGGF
TRBV2 | - | ASKARGGTNSPLH
TRBV6-5 | TRBD1 | ASRRDRADEKLF
TRBV5-1 | - | ASSPGTSQLYEQY
TRBV7-2 | - | ASSLGRYEQY
TRBV19 | TRBD2 | ASSPLGLAGAQSSYEQY
TRBV11-1 | - | ASSQEVRTSYNEQF
TRBV18 | - | ASSPGLPQAF
TRBV11-3 | - | ASSFEPGAEQF
TRBV6-5 | TRBD1 | ASSLPGGLNTEAF
TRBV5-1 | - | ASSLGGRAAGDTQY
TRBV27 | - | ASSELTGTEQY
TRBV4-1 | - | ASLQDCVIYEQY
TRBV7-3 | TRBD2 | ASSQDGLAGGIGTDTQY
TRBV27 | - | ASSYSTGSYEQY
TRBV27 | TRBD1 | ASRSGQGSDEQY